This T cell receptor beta chain was captured in a study of cytomegalovirus exposure and HLA in healthy donors. The V end lost 3 bases, the J end lost 5 bases, and 25 bases lay between the germline ends. The CDR3 totals 18 residues. Germline V gives CDR1 KGHSH, CDR2 LQKENI. In the case of this clone: Its antigen is currently unknown.

Study-wide results and limits: In a later analysis, a genetic analysis reported fewer productive-TCR N-insertions in an Asian-associated ancestry cluster than the cohort average.

Vbeta (60) and Jbeta (13) primers were used in the PCR. Sequenced by immunoSEQ multiplex PCR; TCRdb stores in-frame clones only, minus some. This table has under 200,000 clones, approximately 77% appearing once. The material sequenced was PBMCs. This TCR was sampled from a male donor in good health and CMV-seronegative. The chain employs TRBV18 and TRBJ2-5; tentatively, D is TRBD1 (7 bases). In DNA, the CDR3 is TGTGCCAGCTCACCCGGCGGGGACAGTCATCTACTAGAGGAGACCCAGTACTTC. It is translated as CASSPGGDSHLLEETQYF.